What follows is one TCR beta chain and its context. The record originates from a study of blood T cell repertoires in COVID-19. Study summary: Researchers got acute and convalescent COVID-19 samples from the United States, Italy and Spain. T cells, B-cell-depleted T cells, or PBMCs provided the cDNA or gDNA that served as material.

This CDR3 contains 15 residues. Germline CDR1 and CDR2: KGHSY and FQNENV. Trimming took 3 bases from V and 4 from J; bases not matched to a gene: 8. Per the original data handling: Nucleated cell number was recorded as an estimate derived from reference gene primer amplification. Sequencing was performed with immunoSEQ multiplex PCR; in TCRdb, only in-frame clones are kept and a portion is missing. V and J calls and clone size come straight from that table; D and trimming were deduced from the DNA. The data show 200,000 or so clones, with approximately 82% seen just once and approximately 7.2% held by the top ten.

This chain links TRBV16 with TRBJ1-1; 7 nucleotides agree with TRBD1. The clonotype was recovered from a human donor with acute or convalescent COVID-19. The donor label of this sample is uncertain. The sample taken for sequencing was peripheral blood. The CDR3 DNA is TGTGCCAGCAGCCACACCGGGACAGAGGGCACTGAAGCTTTCTTT. Its translation: CASSHTGTEGTEAFF.